This TCR beta chain stems from a study of blood T cell repertoires in COVID-19. Study-level information: Sites in the United States, Italy and Spain provided acute and convalescent COVID-19 samples. T cells, B-cell-depleted T cells, or PBMCs supplied cDNA or gDNA.

Profiled with immunoSEQ multiplex PCR; TCRdb holds only in-frame clones, not every one. This table holds about 120,000 clones, 77% found once. J lost 0 bases, V lost 3 bases, and 5 bases had no gene match. CDR3 length: 16 amino acids. Germline CDR1 MGHRA, CDR2 YSYEKL. The chain recombines TRBV4-1 with TRBJ1-5; 7 bases are shared with TRBD1. The origin of this receptor is a human donor in a cohort sampled during active COVID-19. Sequencing was performed on peripheral blood. CDR3 residues: CASSHHPGGSNQPQHF. The CDR3 nucleotides read TGCGCCAGCAGCCACCACCCAGGGGGTAGCAATCAGCCCCAGCATTTT.